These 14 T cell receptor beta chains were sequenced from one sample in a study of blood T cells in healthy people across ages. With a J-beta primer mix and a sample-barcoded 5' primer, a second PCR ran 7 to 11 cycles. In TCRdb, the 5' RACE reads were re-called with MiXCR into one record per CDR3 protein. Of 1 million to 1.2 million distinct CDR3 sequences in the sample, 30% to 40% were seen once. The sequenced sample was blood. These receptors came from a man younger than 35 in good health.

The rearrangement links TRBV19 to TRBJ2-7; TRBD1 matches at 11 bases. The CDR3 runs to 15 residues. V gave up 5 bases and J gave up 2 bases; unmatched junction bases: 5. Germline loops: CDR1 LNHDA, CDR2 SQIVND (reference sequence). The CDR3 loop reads CASSQGQGGTYEQYF. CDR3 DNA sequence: TGTGCCAGTAGTCAGGGACAGGGGGGCACCTACGAGCAGTACTTC.

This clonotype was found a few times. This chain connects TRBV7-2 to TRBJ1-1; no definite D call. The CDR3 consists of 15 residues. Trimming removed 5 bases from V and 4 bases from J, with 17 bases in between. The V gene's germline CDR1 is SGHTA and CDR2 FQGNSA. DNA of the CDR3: TGTGCCAGCAGCAGCGGGTCCGGCTGGGGCACTGAAGCTTTCTTT. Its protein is CASSSGSGWGTEAFF.

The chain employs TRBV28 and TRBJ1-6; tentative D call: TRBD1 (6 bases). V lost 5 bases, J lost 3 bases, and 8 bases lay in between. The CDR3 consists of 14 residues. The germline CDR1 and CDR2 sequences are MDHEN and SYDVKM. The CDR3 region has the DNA TGTGCCAGCAGTACACAGGGCTATAATTCACCCCTCCACTTT. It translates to CASSTQGYNSPLHF.

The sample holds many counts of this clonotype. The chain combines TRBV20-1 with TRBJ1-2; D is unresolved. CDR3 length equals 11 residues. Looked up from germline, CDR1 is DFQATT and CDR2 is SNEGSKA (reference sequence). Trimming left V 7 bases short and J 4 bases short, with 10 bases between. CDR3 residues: CSGRTAYGYTF. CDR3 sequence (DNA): TGCAGTGGTCGGACGGCCTATGGCTACACCTTC.

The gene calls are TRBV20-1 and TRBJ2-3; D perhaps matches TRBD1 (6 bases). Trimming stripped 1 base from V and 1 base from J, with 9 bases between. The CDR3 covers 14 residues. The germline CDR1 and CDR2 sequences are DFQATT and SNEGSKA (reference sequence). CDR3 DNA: TGCAGTGCTAGAGCAGGGGCGGGCACAGATACGCAGTATTTT. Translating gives CSARAGAGTDTQYF.

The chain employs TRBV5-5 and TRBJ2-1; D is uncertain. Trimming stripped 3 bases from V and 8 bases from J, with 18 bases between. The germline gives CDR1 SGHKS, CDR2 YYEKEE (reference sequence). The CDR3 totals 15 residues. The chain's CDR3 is CASSSHGETGDEQFF. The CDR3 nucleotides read TGTGCCAGCAGCTCGCATGGAGAAACGGGCGATGAGCAGTTCTTC.

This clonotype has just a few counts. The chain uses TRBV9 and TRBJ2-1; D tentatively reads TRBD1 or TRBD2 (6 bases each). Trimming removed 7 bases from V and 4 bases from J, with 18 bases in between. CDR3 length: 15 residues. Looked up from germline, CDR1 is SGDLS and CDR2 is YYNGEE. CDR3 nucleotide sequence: TGTGCCAGCTCCCGTAGGGGGGTTTTATACAATGAGCAGTTCTTC. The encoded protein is CASSRRGVLYNEQFF. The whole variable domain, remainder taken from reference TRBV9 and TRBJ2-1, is DSGVTQTPKHLITATGQRVTLRCSPRSGDLSVYWYQQSLDQGLQFLIQYYNGEERAKGNILERFSAQQFPDLHSELNLSSLELGDSALYFCASSRRGVLYNEQFFGPGTRLTVL.

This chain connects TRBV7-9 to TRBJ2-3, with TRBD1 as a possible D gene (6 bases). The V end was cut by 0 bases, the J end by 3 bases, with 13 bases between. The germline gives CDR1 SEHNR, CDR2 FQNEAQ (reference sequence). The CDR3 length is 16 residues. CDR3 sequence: CASSLADVTGTDTQYF. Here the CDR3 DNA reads TGTGCCAGCAGCTTAGCGGACGTCACAGGGACAGATACGCAGTATTTT.

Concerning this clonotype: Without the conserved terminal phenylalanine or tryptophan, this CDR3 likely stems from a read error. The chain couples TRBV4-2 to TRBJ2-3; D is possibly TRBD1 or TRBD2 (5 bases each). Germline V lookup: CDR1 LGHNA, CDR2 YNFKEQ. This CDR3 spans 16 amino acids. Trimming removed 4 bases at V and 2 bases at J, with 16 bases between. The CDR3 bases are TGTGCCAGCAGCCCTCAAACGGGGCAACCCACAGATACGCAGTATTTA. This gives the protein CASSPQTGQPTDTQYL.

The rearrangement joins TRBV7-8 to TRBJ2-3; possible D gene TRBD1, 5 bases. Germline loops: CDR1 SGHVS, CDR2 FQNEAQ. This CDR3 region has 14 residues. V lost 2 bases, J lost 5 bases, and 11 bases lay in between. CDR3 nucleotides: TGTGCCAGCAGCTTATCCCGACAGATAGATACGCAGTATTTT. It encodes CASSLSRQIDTQYF.

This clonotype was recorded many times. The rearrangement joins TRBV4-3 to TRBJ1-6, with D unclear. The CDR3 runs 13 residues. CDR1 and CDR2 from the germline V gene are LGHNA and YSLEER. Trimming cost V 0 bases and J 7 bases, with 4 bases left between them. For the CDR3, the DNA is TGCGCCAGCAGCCAAGACAGGAATTCACCCCTCCACTTT. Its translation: CASSQDRNSPLHF.

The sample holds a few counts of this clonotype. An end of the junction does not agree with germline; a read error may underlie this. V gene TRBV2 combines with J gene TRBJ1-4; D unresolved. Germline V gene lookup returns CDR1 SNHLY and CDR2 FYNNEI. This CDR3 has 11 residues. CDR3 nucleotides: TGTGCCAGCGGTGAAAATGAAAAACTGTTTTTT. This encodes CASGENEKLFF.

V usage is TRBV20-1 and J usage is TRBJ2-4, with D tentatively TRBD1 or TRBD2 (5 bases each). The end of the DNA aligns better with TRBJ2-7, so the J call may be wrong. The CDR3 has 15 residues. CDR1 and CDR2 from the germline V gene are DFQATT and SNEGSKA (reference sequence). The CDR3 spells CSANSGTRSSYEQYF. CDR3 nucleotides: TGCAGTGCCAACTCCGGGACCCGTAGCTCCTACGAGCAGTACTTC.

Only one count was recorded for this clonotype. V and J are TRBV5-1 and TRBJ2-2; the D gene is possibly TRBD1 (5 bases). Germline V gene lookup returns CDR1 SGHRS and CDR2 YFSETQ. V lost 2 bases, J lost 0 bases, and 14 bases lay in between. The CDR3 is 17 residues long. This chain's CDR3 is CASSFPRQHANTGELFF. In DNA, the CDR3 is TGCGCCAGCAGCTTCCCAAGACAGCACGCGAACACCGGGGAGCTGTTTTTT.